What follows are 22 T cell receptor beta chains derived from one specimen sequenced in a study of OX40 agonist ivuxolimab in advanced cancers. Using immunoSEQ multiplex PCR, the repertoire was profiled, and TCRdb retains in-frame clones only, with some absent. Here the sample spans tens of thousands of clones, about four fifths being singletons. Sequenced material: CD4+ or CD8+ T cells sorted from blood, taken in a trial of the OX40 agonist ivuxolimab. These receptors all stem from an adult with an advanced solid tumor such as melanoma, head and neck, liver or kidney cancer.

The chain links TRBV11-2 to TRBJ2-1, with 8 bases that match TRBD2. Germline V gene lookup returns CDR1 SGHAT and CDR2 FQNNGV. V was pared by 2 bases and J by 2 bases, with 8 bases of the junction left unmatched. The CDR3 runs to 17 residues. In DNA form, the CDR3 reads TGTGCCAGCAGCTTAATAAGGACTAGCAGGACCTACAATGAGCAGTTCTTC. Protein: CASSLIRTSRTYNEQFF.

This rearrangement joins TRBV30 to TRBJ1-2; D ambiguous. Germline lookup yields CDR1 GTSNPN and CDR2 SVGIG (reference sequence). CDR3 length: 12 amino acids. V lost 4 bases and J lost 1, with 7 bases in between. The CDR3 DNA reads TGTGCCTGGATCCCGGTTAACTATGGCTACACCTTC. Protein: CAWIPVNYGYTF.

The gene calls are TRBV19 and TRBJ2-3; tentative D call: TRBD1 (5 bases). Germline loops: CDR1 LNHDA, CDR2 SQIVND (reference sequence). V lost 2 bases, J lost 6 bases, and 15 bases lay in between. The CDR3 length is 15 residues. CDR3 sequence: CASSIKSGPVDTQYF. The DNA for the CDR3 is TGTGCCAGTAGTATAAAGTCAGGGCCAGTGGATACGCAGTATTTT.

This sequence joins TRBV7-7 and TRBJ1-3; weak D call: TRBD1 (6 bases). CDR1 and CDR2 (germline): SSHAT, FNYEAQ (reference sequence). CDR3 length: 18 amino acids. Trimming cost V 7 bases and J 0 bases, with 22 bases left between them. The CDR3 nucleotides are TGTGCCAGCATTTGTAGGGGGGCCGAAGGAACCTCTGGAAACACCATATATTTT. Protein product: CASICRGAEGTSGNTIYF.

This chain connects TRBV7-2 to TRBJ1-2, with 9 bases aligning to TRBD1. The CDR3 loop spans 15 amino acids. Trimming cost V 1 base and J 3 bases; bases outside gene matches: 3. Germline CDR1 reads SGHTA; CDR2 reads FQGNSA. CDR3 in amino acids: CASSLGDRVDYGYTF. The CDR3 DNA is TGTGCCAGCAGCTTAGGGGACAGGGTGGACTATGGCTACACCTTC.

J is TRBJ1-4 and V is TRBV29-1, with a possible D match to TRBD1 (6 bases). With 7 bases removed from V and 8 bases from J, the gap between germline ends came to 17 bases. Germline V gene lookup returns CDR1 SQVTM and CDR2 ANQGSEA. The CDR3 is 13 residues long. The CDR3 DNA reads TGCAGCGCCACCCCGGGACACGGAGAAAAACTGTTTTTT. Residues: CSATPGHGEKLFF.

V and J are TRBV9 and TRBJ2-1, with D perhaps matching TRBD1 (7 bases). The ends were cut back, 4 bases at V and 1 base at J, with 12 bases in the middle. The CDR3 has 15 amino acids. CDR1 is SGDLS and CDR2 is YYNGEE in the germline V gene. The chain's CDR3 is CASSPGGLSYNEQFF. As DNA, the CDR3 is TGTGCCAGCAGCCCAGGGGGGTTGTCCTACAATGAGCAGTTCTTC.

This clone was observed a single time. This chain links TRBV19 with TRBJ1-4, with D uncertain. The V end was cut by 4 bases, the J end by 0 bases, with 15 bases between. This CDR3 has 17 amino acids. Germline V CDR1 and CDR2: LNHDA, SQIVND (reference sequence). The CDR3 spells CASSSRRGIATNEKLFF. CDR3 in DNA: TGTGCCAGTAGTAGTAGACGAGGGATTGCAACTAATGAAAAACTGTTTTTT. Combining the CDR3 with reference TRBV19 and TRBJ1-4 gives the whole variable domain DGGITQSPKYLFRKEGQNVTLSCEQNLNHDAMYWYRQDPGQGLRLIYYSQIVNDFQKGDIAEGYSVSREKKESFPLTVTSAQKNPTAFYLCASSSRRGIATNEKLFFGSGTQLSVL.

This clone occurred a few times. The chain joins TRBV6-5 to TRBJ1-2; D might be TRBD1 (6 bases). CDR1 and CDR2 from the germline V gene are MNHEY and SVGAGI. Between the trimmed V and J ends, which lost 4 bases and 2 bases, there was a span of 8 bases. This CDR3 comprises 13 residues. Written as DNA, the CDR3 is TGTGCCAGCAGTTGGACAGCAAACTATGGCTACACCTTC. It yields the protein CASSWTANYGYTF.

The genes are TRBV18 and TRBJ1-4; D not certain. The germline V gene encodes CDR1 KGHSH and CDR2 LQKENI. The CDR3 is 13 amino acids. The V and J ends lost 5 bases and 5 bases respectively, with 9 bases between them. The CDR3 loop reads CASSMDWNEKLFF. Written as DNA, the CDR3 is TGTGCCAGCTCAATGGACTGGAATGAAAAACTGTTTTTT.

This rearrangement joins TRBV28 to TRBJ1-2; D is possibly TRBD1 (5 bases). Between the trimmed V and J ends, which lost 3 bases and 8 bases, there was a span of 19 bases. Germline lookup yields CDR1 MDHEN and CDR2 SYDVKM. The CDR3 has 15 residues. CDR3 region: CASSFPGRIIRGYTF. The DNA for the CDR3 is TGTGCCAGCAGTTTCCCGGGACGGATTATTAGAGGCTACACCTTC.

This clone is a singleton in its sample. The rearrangement links TRBV6-5 to TRBJ2-7; no definite D call. Between the trimmed V and J ends, which lost 6 bases and 3 bases, there was a span of 6 bases. CDR1 is MNHEY and CDR2 is SVGAGI in the germline V gene. CDR3 length equals 11 residues. CDR3 loop: CASRRSYEQYF. The CDR3 coding sequence is TGTGCCAGCAGAAGGAGCTACGAGCAGTACTTC.

The chain recombines TRBV5-4 with TRBJ2-1; no reliable D call. Trimming shortened V by 0 bases and J by 4 bases, and 17 bases separated the two germline ends. The CDR3 covers 17 residues. The germline V gene has CDR1 SGHNT and CDR2 YYREEE (reference sequence). CDR3 coding DNA: TGTGCCAGCAGCTTGGCGGCGTTACATTGGGGTTACAATGAGCAGTTCTTC. The encoded protein is CASSLAALHWGYNEQFF.

This sequence joins TRBV6-5 and TRBJ2-1; D assignment may be TRBD1 or TRBD2 (5 bases each). CDR3 size: 12 residues. The V gene's germline CDR1 is MNHEY and CDR2 SVGAGI. Between the trimmed V and J ends, which lost 7 bases and 6 bases, there was a span of 10 bases. The CDR3 bases are TGTGCCAGCAACGGGGCTGGCAATGAGCAGTTCTTC. Translated: CASNGAGNEQFF.

The genes are TRBV19 and TRBJ2-1; 8 bases agree with TRBD1. The germline V gene encodes CDR1 LNHDA and CDR2 SQIVND (reference sequence). The CDR3 sequence is 16 residues long. Unmatched junction bases numbered 19, after V lost 6 bases and J lost 12 bases. In DNA, the CDR3 is TGTGCCAGTAGCTCAACCCGGACAGGGAGCCAGGTAGTGCAGTTCTTC. Translating it yields CASSSTRTGSQVVQFF.

This clone was recorded only once. The gene calls are TRBV7-6 and TRBJ2-7, with TRBD1 matching 9 bases. The V and J ends lost 3 bases and 3 bases, in that order; junction bases with no gene match: 9. This CDR3 region has 16 residues. Germline CDR1 and CDR2: SGHVS and FNYEAQ. The chain's CDR3 is CASSFPGTGIFYEQYF. As DNA, the CDR3 is TGTGCCAGCAGCTTCCCTGGGACAGGGATCTTCTACGAGCAGTACTTC.

V is TRBV30 and J is TRBJ1-6, with a weak D call TRBD1 (5 bases). Trimming cost V 1 base and J 6 bases, with 13 bases left between them. Germline V gene sequence: CDR1 GTSNPN, CDR2 SVGIG (reference sequence). The length of the CDR3 is 15 residues. CDR3 coding DNA: TGTGCCTGGAGTGGAAGGACAAGAATTAATTCACCCCTCCACTTT. It is translated as CAWSGRTRINSPLHF.

In this sample, this clone turned up a few times. The V call is TRBV7-8, the J call TRBJ1-6, with a weak D call TRBD1 (5 bases). Trimming stripped 2 bases from V and 7 bases from J, with 18 bases between. CDR1 is SGHVS and CDR2 is FQNEAQ in the germline V gene. The CDR3 has 17 amino acids. The chain's CDR3 is CASSLLGLNRFNSPLHF. CDR3 sequence (DNA): TGTGCCAGCAGCTTATTGGGCCTCAACAGGTTCAATTCACCCCTCCACTTT.

The chain employs TRBV9 and TRBJ1-4; unclear D gene. The CDR3 has 13 residues. V gave up 0 bases and J gave up 13 bases, with 13 bases separating them. Germline V lookup: CDR1 SGDLS, CDR2 YYNGEE. CDR3 sequence reads: CASSVGPGGRLFF. The CDR3 DNA follows: TGTGCCAGCAGCGTAGGCCCAGGCGGGAGACTGTTTTTT.

V usage is TRBV19 and J usage is TRBJ1-4; D is undetermined. The CDR3 totals 15 residues. Deletions cut 3 bases from V and 7 bases from J, with 15 bases between. In germline, CDR1 is LNHDA, CDR2 SQIVND (reference sequence). CDR3 residues: CASSILGSSGEKLFF. The CDR3, as DNA: TGTGCCAGTAGTATTCTGGGATCGAGTGGTGAAAAACTGTTTTTT.

The rearrangement uses TRBV10-3 and TRBJ2-1, with 10 bases fitting TRBD2. V shed 0 bases, J shed 12 bases, and the junction held 2 bases outside the gene matches. The CDR3 contains 13 residues. CDR1 and CDR2 from the germline V gene are ENHRY and SYGVKD. In DNA form, the CDR3 reads TGTGCCATCAGTGAGTCTATAGCGGGGGGGCAGTTCTTC. Translated, it gives CAISESIAGGQFF.

For the CDR3, the DNA is TGTGCCAGCAGCGTAGCTCCTACGGGACAAGGCTACGAGCAGTACTTC. Amino acid sequence: CASSVAPTGQGYEQYF. The gene calls are TRBV9 and TRBJ2-7, with D perhaps TRBD1 (6 bases). Trimming stripped 0 bases from V and 3 bases from J, with 16 bases between. There are 16 residues in the CDR3. Germline V gene data show CDR1 as SGDLS and CDR2 as YYNGEE. Drawing the rest from reference TRBV9 and TRBJ2-7, the complete variable domain is DSGVTQTPKHLITATGQRVTLRCSPRSGDLSVYWYQQSLDQGLQFLIQYYNGEERAKGNILERFSAQQFPDLHSELNLSSLELGDSALYFCASSVAPTGQGYEQYFGPGTRLTVT.